This T cell receptor beta chain was profiled in a study of identical twins. Only a few counts were recorded for this clonotype. TCRdb analysed the 5' RACE reads with MiXCR anew, one entry per CDR3 protein. The sample yields a few hundred thousand distinct CDR3 sequences, nearly 10% seen once. V shed 2 bases and J shed 1 base, with 16 bases lying between them. The CDR3 totals 17 residues. The V gene's germline CDR1 is SGHTA and CDR2 FQGNSA. The sample was also linked to a second study, of yellow fever vaccine responses in identical twins.

V usage is TRBV7-2 and J usage is TRBJ2-3; D could derive from TRBD1 or TRBD2 (5 bases each). Sequencing input: PBMCs. This receptor was identified in a woman aged 18-35 years in good health. CDR3 bases: TGTGCCAGCAGCTTAACGGGCATCGGGACCCGCACAGATACGCAGTATTTT. This codes for CASSLTGIGTRTDTQYF.